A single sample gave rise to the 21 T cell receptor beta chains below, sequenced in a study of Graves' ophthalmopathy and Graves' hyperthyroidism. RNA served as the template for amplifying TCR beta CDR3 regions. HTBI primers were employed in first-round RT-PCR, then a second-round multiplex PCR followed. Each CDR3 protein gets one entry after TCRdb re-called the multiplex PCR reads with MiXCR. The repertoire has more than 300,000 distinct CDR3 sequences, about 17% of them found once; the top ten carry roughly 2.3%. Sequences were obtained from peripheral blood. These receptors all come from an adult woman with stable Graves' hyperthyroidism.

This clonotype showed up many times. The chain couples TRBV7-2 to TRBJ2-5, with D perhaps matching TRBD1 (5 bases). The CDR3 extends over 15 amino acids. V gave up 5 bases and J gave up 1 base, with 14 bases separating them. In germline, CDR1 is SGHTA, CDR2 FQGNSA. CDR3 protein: CASSEDIDIQETQYF. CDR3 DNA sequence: TGTGCCAGCAGCGAGGACATCGACATCCAAGAGACCCAGTACTTC.

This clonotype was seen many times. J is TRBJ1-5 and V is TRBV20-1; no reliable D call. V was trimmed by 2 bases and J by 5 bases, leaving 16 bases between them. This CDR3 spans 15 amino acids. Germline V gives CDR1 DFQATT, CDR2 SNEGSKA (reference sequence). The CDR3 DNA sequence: TGCAGTGCTAGAATCGTCTCATCTTGGCATCAGCCCCAGCATTTT. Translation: CSARIVSSWHQPQHF.

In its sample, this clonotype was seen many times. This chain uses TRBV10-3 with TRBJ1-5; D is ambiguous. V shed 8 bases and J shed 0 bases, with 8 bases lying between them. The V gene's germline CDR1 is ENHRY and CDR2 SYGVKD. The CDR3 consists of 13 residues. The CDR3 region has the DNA TGTGCCATCGCAGAATATAGCAATCAGCCCCAGCATTTT. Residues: CAIAEYSNQPQHF.

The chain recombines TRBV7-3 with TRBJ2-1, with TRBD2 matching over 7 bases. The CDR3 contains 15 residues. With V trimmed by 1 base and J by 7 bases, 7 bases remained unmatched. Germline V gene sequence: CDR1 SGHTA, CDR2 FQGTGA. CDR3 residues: CASSLMSGIRNEQFF. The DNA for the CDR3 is TGTGCCAGCAGCTTAATGAGCGGGATAAGGAATGAGCAGTTCTTC.

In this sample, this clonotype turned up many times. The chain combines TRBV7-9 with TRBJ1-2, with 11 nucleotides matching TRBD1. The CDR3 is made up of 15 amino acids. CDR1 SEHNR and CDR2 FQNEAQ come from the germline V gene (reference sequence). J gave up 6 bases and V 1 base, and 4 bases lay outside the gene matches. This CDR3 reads CASSLGRTGGHGYTF. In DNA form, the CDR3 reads TGTGCCAGCAGCTTAGGAAGGACAGGGGGCCATGGCTACACCTTC.

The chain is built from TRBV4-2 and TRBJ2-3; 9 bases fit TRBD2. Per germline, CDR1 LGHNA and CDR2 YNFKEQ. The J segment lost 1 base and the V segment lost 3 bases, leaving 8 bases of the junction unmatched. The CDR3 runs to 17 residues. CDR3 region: CASSHPPSGIRTDTQYF. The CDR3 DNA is TGTGCCAGCAGCCACCCTCCTAGCGGGATTCGCACAGATACGCAGTATTTT.

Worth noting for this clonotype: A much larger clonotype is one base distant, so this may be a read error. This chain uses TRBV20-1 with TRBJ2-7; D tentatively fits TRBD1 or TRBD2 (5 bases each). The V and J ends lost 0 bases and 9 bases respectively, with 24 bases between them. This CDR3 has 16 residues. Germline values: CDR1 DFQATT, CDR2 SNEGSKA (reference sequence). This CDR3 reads CSARDQDGAKVPGQYF. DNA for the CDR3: TGCAGTGCTAGAGATCAAGACGGGGCCAAAGTCCCGGGGCAGTACTTC.

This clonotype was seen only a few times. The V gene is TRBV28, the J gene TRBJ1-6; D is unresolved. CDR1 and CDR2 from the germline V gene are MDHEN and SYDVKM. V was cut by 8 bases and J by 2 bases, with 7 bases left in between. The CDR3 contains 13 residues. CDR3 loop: CASGVTYNSPLHF. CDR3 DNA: TGTGCCAGCGGGGTGACCTATAATTCACCCCTCCACTTT.

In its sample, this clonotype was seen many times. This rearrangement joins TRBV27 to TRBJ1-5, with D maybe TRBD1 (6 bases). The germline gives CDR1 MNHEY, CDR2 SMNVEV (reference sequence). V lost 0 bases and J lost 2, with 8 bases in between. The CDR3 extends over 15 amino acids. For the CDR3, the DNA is TGTGCCAGCAGTTTATCGCGACAGGGCAATCAGCCCCAGCATTTT. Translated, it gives CASSLSRQGNQPQHF.

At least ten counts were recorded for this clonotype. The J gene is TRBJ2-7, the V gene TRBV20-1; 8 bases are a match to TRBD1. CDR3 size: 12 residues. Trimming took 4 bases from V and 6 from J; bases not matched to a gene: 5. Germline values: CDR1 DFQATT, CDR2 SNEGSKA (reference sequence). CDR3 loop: CSAKQQGGEQYF. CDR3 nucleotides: TGCAGTGCTAAGCAACAGGGGGGCGAGCAGTACTTC.

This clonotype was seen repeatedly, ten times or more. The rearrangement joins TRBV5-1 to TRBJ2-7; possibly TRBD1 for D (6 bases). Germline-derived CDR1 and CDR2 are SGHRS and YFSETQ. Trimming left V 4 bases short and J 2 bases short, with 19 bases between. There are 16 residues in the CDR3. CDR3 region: CASSRQGQATPYEQYF. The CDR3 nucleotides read TGCGCCAGCAGCCGCCAGGGACAAGCGACCCCCTACGAGCAGTACTTC.

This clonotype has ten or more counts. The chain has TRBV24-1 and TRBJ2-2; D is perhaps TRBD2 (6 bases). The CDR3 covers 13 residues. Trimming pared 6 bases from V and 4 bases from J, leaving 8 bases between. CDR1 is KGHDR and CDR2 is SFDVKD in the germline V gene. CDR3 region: CATSPGSTGELFF. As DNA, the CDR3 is TGTGCCACCAGTCCCGGGAGCACCGGGGAGCTGTTTTTT.

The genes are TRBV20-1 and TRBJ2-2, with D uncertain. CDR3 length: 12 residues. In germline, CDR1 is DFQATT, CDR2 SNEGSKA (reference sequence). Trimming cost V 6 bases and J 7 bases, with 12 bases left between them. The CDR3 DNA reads TGCAGTGCCCGGACCCCCATCGGGGAGCTGTTTTTT. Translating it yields CSARTPIGELFF.

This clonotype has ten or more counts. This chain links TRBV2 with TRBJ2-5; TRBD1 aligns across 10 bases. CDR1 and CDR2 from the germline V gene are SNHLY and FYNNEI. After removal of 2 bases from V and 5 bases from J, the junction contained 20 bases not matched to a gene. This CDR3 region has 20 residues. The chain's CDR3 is CASSEYASGTGVLLRETQYF. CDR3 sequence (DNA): TGTGCCAGCAGTGAATATGCGTCCGGGACAGGGGTCCTGTTAAGGGAGACCCAGTACTTC.

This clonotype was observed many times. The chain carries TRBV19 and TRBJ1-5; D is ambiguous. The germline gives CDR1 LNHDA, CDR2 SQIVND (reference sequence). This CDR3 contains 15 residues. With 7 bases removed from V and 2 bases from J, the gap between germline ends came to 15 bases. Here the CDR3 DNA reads TGTGCCAGTAAATCTGTACAGTCGGGCAATCAGCCCCAGCATTTT. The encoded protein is CASKSVQSGNQPQHF. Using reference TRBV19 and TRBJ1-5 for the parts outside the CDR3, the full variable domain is DGGITQSPKYLFRKEGQNVTLSCEQNLNHDAMYWYRQDPGQGLRLIYYSQIVNDFQKGDIAEGYSVSREKKESFPLTVTSAQKNPTAFYLCASKSVQSGNQPQHFGDGTRLSIL.

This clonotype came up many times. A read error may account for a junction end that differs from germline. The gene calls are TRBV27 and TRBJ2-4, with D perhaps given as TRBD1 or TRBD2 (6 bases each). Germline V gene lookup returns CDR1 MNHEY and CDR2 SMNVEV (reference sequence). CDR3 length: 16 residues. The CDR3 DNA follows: TGTGCCAGCAGTTTATTGAACGTGGCGGGACAAAACATTAAGTACTTC. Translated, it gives CASSLLNVAGQNIKYF.

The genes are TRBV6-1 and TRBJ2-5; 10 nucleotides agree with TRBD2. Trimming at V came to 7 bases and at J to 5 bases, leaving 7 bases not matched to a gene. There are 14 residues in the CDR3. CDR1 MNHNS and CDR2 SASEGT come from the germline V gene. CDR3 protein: CASNERGGRETQYF. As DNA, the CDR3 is TGTGCCAGCAACGAGCGGGGGGGACGGGAGACCCAGTACTTC.

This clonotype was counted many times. CDR3 in DNA: TGTGCCTGGGGCGGGGACAGCCGACCGGAGACCCAGTACTTC. It codes for CAWGGDSRPETQYF. V usage is TRBV30 and J usage is TRBJ2-5, with D possibly TRBD1 on 7 matching bases. Germline CDR1 reads GTSNPN; CDR2 reads SVGIG (reference sequence). The length of the CDR3 is 14 residues. Trimming removed 5 bases at V and 5 bases at J, with 18 bases between.

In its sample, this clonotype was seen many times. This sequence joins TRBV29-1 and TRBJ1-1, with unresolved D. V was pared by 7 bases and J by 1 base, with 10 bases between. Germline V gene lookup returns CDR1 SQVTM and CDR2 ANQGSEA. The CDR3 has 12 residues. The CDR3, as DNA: TGCAGCGACCTCGGGGAGAACACTGAAGCTTTCTTT. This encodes CSDLGENTEAFF.

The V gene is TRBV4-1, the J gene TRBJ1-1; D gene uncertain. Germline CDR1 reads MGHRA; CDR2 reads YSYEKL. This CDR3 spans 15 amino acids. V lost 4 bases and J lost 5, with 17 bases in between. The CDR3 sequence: CASSRPSPGGTEAFF. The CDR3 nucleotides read TGCGCCAGCAGCCGACCGAGCCCCGGAGGGACTGAAGCTTTCTTT.

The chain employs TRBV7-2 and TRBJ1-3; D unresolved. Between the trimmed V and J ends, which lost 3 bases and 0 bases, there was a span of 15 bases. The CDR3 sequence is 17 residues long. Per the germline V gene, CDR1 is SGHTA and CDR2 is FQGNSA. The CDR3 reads CASSFNSRLTSGNTIYF. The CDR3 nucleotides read TGTGCCAGCAGCTTCAACTCCAGGCTAACCTCTGGAAACACCATATATTTT.